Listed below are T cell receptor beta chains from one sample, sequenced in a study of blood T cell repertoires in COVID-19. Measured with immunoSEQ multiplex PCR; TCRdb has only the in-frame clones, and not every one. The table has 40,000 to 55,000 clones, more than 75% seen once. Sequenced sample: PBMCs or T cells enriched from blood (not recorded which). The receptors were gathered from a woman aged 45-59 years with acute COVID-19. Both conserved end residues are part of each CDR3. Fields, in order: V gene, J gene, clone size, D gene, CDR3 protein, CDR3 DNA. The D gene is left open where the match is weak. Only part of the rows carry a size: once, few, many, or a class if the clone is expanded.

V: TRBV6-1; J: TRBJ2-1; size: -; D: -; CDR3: CASSEVVDINEQFF; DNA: TGTGCCAGCAGTGAAGTGGTGGACATCAATGAGCAGTTCTTC
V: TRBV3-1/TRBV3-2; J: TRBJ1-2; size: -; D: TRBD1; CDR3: CASSQDGQGGFRGYTF; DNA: TGTGCCAGCAGCCAAGATGGACAGGGGGGCTTTCGTGGCTACACCTTC
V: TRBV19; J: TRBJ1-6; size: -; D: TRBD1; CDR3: CASTSRDRGRESPLHF; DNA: TGTGCCAGTACCTCCCGGGACAGGGGGCGCGAGTCACCCCTCCACTTT
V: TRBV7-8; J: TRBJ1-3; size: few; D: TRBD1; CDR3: CASSYRGSGNTIYF; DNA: TGTGCCAGCAGTTACAGGGGCTCTGGAAACACCATATATTTT
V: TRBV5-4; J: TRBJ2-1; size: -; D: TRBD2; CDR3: CASSPTSGGHEQFF; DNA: TGTGCCAGCAGCCCTACTAGCGGGGGTCATGAGCAGTTCTTC
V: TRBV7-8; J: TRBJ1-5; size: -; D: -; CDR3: CASSGPGYSNQPQHF; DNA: TGTGCCAGCAGTGGGCCGGGATATAGCAATCAGCCCCAGCATTTT
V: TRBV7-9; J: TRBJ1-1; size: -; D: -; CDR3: CASSLETREAFF; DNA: TGTGCCAGCAGCTTAGAAACGAGGGAAGCTTTCTTT
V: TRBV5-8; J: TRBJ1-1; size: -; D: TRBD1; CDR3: CASPSPTGVLSNTEAFF; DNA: TGTGCCAGCCCTTCCCCGACAGGGGTACTCTCGAACACTGAAGCTTTCTTT
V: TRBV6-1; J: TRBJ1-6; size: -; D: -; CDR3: CASSDTVVNSPLHF; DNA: TGTGCCAGCAGTGATACAGTCGTGAATTCACCCCTCCACTTT
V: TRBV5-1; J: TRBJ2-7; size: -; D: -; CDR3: CASSYRTGLLYEQYF; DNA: TGCGCCAGCAGCTACCGTACGGGACTCCTCTACGAGCAGTACTTC
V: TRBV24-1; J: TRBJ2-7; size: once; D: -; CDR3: CATSDSKTGYEQYF; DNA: TGTGCCACCAGTGATTCGAAAACAGGGTACGAGCAGTACTTC
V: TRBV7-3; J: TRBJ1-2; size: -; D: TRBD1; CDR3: CASSLPGGVGYTF; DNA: TGTGCCAGCAGCTTACCAGGGGGTGTTGGCTACACCTTC
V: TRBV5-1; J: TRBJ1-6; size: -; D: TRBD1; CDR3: CASSWGQPQNSPLHF; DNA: TGCGCCAGCAGCTGGGGACAGCCCCAAAATTCACCCCTCCACTTT
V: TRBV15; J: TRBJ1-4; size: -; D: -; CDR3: CATSFRRTNEKLFF; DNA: TGTGCCACCAGCTTCCGGAGAACTAATGAAAAACTGTTTTTT
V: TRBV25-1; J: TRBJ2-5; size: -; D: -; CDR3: CASSDKRSQETQYF; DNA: TGTGCCAGCAGTGACAAGCGGTCCCAAGAGACCCAGTACTTC
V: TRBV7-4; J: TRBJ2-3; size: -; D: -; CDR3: CASSPLDETRGTDTQYF; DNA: TGTGCCAGCAGCCCCCTGGATGAGACTAGGGGCACAGATACGCAGTATTTT
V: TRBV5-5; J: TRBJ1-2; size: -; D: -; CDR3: CASSLRISDSNYGYTF; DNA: TGTGCCAGCAGCTTGCGGATCTCAGACAGCAACTATGGCTACACCTTC
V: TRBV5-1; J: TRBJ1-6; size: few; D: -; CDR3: CASSSVDTDSSPLHF; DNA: TGCGCCAGCAGCTCAGTCGATACCGACAGTTCACCCCTCCACTTT
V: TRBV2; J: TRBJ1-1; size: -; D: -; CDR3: CASQSIEGRITEAFF; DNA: TGTGCCAGCCAATCAATCGAGGGCAGAATCACTGAAGCTTTCTTT
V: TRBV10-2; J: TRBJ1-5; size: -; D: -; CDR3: CASSVEGGGQPQHF; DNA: TGCGCCAGCAGTGTAGAAGGGGGTGGGCAGCCCCAGCATTTT
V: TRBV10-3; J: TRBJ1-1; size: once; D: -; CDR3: CAITHQMNTEAFF; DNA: TGTGCCATCACGCACCAGATGAACACTGAAGCTTTCTTT
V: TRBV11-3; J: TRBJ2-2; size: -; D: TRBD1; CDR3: CASQGDSGELFF; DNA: TGTGCCAGCCAGGGGGACAGCGGGGAGCTGTTTTTT
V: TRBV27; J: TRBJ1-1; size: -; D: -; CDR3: CASSLVPGAEAFF; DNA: TGTGCCAGCAGTTTGGTCCCGGGGGCTGAAGCTTTCTTT
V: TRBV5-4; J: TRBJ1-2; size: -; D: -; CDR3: CASSLEHINYGYTF; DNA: TGTGCCAGCAGCTTGGAACATATAAACTATGGCTACACCTTC
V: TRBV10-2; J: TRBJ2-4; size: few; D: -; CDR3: CASRETVRNIQYF; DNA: TGCGCCAGCCGGGAAACAGTAAGGAACATTCAGTACTTC
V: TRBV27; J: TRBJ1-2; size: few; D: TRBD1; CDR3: CASKRQGQGYGYTF; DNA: TGTGCCAGCAAGAGACAGGGGCAGGGCTATGGCTACACCTTC